The table lists the clone carrying this T cell receptor beta chain with a few counts. Its antigen remains unknown. Arm-PCR of CDR3 regions and iRepertoire HTBI primers were the basis on which TCR beta libraries were built. From the multiplex PCR reads, TCRdb called clonotypes with MiXCR, one entry per CDR3 protein. The sample lists under 500,000 distinct CDR3 sequences; less than 25% were seen once. The sample comes from a study of regulatory T cells in long-lasting Graves disease. Study-wide context: Those with persistent Graves' disease had received antithyroid drugs for over 5 years with positive TSH receptor antibodies. Findings of the study overall: Analysis covered peripheral blood alone, not thyroid tissue. Relative to new patients (under 1,000), persistent patients exhibited greater sharing of public clonotypes (more than 2,500).

The CDR3 is 13 residues long. Germline V CDR1 and CDR2: SEHNR, FQNEAQ (reference sequence). V shed 1 base and J shed 11 bases, with 14 bases lying between them. Time point given: persistent/refractory GD, antithyroid drugs over 5 years with positive TRAb. Generation of the TCR library employed RNA extracted from PBMCs. The chain carries TRBV7-9 and TRBJ1-1; no reliable D call. This receptor was taken from a female donor with Graves disease. Specimen: peripheral blood mononuclear cells (PBMCs), collected when the disease was refractory, from a patient treated with antithyroid drugs. CDR3 in amino acids: CASSLGVVPEAFF. The CDR3 coding sequence is TGTGCCAGCAGCTTAGGAGTTGTTCCGGAGGCTTTCTTT.